This T cell receptor (beta chain) was identified during a study of immune evolution from preneoplasia to lung adenocarcinoma. TCRdb's table, derived via immunoSEQ multiplex PCR, lists solely in-frame clones and lacks some. This sample has 20,000 to 30,000 clones, with just under 75% found just once. This clonotype was obtained from a person aged 60 to 70 with invasive lung adenocarcinoma. Some clones in this sample may be carry-over from other donors' samples. Sequenced input: FFPE invasive lung adenocarcinoma tissue.

CDR3 in amino acids: CASTPRSGANVLTF. CDR3 sequence (DNA): TGTGCCAGCACCCCGCGCTCTGGGGCCAACGTCCTGACTTTC. The rearrangement uses TRBV18 and TRBJ2-6; D call uncertain. V dropped 8 bases and J dropped 0 bases, with 8 bases sitting between them. The CDR3 loop spans 14 amino acids. Germline loops: CDR1 KGHSH, CDR2 LQKENI.